This T cell receptor (beta chain) originates from a study of vaccination effects on CD4 cells after COVID-19. Study details: Following the second dose by a median of 72 days, the post-vaccine samples were obtained. Findings and limits, study-wide: Convalescent patients were few in the study, and early post-infection timepoints were absent. Marked clonal contraction of both clone types appeared late after vaccination.

Pools of viral peptides were used by the ViraFEST assay to expand antigen-specific CD4+ T cells ahead of sequencing. The culture ran for 10 to 11 days, and then CD4+ T cells were isolated. Participants received two doses of either the BNT162b2 or mRNA-1273 vaccine. PBMC were cultured at about 1.9 million per well with 9.5 to 10 IU/ml IL-2 and 7.5 to 10 ug/ml peptides. CDR3 length: 14 amino acids. Trimming removed 1 base at V and 9 bases at J, with 13 bases between. The germline V gene has CDR1 SGHTA and CDR2 FQGNSA. This clone has only one observation. Its antigen is unidentified. Sequencing used immunoSEQ multiplex PCR; TCRdb keeps in-frame clones, though not all of them. The data contain 67,000 or so clones, 81% of them singletons.

The receptor was isolated from a human donor who received a COVID-19 vaccine. Sequencing was performed on CD4+ T cells from PBMCs cultured with HCoV-229E spike peptides, taken after COVID-19 vaccination. V is TRBV7-2 and J is TRBJ1-5; D gene unclear. The CDR3 loop is CASSLVPQAWPQHF. The CDR3 DNA follows: TGTGCCAGCAGCTTAGTACCCCAGGCTTGGCCCCAGCATTTT.